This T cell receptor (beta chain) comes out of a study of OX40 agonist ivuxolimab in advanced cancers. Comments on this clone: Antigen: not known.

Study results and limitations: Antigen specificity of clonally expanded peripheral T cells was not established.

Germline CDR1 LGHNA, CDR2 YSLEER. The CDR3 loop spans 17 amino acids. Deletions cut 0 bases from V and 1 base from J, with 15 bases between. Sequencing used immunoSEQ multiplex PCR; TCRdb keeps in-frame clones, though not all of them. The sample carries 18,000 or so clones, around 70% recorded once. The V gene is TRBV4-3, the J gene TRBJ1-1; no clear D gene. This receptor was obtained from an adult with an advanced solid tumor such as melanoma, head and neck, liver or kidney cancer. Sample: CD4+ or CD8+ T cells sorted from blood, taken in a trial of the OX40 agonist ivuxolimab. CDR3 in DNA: TGCGCCAGCAGCCAAGACTGGCCCGGGAGACCGAACACTGAAGCTTTCTTT. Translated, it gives CASSQDWPGRPNTEAFF.